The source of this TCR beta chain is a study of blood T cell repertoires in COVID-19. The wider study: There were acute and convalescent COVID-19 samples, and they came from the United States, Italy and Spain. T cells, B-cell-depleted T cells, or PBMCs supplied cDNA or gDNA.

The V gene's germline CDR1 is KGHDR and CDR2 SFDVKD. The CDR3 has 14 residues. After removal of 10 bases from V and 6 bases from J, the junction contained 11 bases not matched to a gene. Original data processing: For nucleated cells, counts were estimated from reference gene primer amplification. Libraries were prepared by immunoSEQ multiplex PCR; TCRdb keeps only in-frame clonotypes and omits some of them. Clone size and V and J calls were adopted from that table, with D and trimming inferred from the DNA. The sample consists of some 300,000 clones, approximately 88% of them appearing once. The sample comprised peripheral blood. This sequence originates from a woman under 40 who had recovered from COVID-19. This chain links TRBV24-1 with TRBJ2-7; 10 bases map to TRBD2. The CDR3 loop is CATRAGGARVEQYF. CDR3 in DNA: TGTGCCACGAGAGCGGGGGGGGCCCGGGTCGAGCAGTACTTC.